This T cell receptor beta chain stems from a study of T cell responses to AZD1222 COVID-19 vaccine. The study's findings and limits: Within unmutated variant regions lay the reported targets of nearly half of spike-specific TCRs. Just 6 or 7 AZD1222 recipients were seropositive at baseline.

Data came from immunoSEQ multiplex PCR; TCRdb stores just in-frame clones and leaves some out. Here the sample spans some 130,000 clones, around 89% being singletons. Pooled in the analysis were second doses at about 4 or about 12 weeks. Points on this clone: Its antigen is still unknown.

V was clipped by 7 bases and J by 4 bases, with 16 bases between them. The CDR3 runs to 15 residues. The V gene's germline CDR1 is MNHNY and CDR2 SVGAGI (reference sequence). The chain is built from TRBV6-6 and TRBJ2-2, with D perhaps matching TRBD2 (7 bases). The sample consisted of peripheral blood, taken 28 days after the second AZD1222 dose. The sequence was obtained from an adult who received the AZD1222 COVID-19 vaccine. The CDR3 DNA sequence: TGTGCCAGCAAGGGGGGGGTAATTAGCACCGGGGAGCTGTTTTTT. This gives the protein CASKGGVISTGELFF.